This TCR beta chain comes out of a study of molecular identifiers for immune sequencing clone quantification. The CDR3 length is 14 residues. Germline assignment: CDR1 LNHDA and CDR2 SQIVND (reference sequence). On this clonotype: The junction departs from the called germline gene at one end, perhaps through a read error.

TCRdb re-analysed the PCR reads in MiXCR, keeping a single row per CDR3 protein. The sample lists under 600,000 distinct CDR3 sequences, over 20% seen once, with 0.84% in the top ten. The sequence was collected from a human donor in good health. Some libraries in this study had Jurkat cell RNA spiked in. V usage is TRBV19 and J usage is TRBJ2-1; D is tentatively TRBD1 or TRBD2 (6 bases each). The sequencing sample was made of naive CD8+ T cells from blood, with Jurkat cell RNA spiked in. Noted subset: FACS-sorted CD8+CD4-CCR7+CD45RA+ naive T cells. The CDR3 DNA reads TGTGCCAGTAATATAGGGGGGCGGGACAATGAGCAGTTCTTC. Protein: CASNIGGRDNEQFF.